A selection of T cell receptor beta chains follows, all from one sample in a study of blood T cell repertoires in COVID-19. The assay was immunoSEQ multiplex PCR, and TCRdb's table has in-frame clones only and misses some. This table holds fewer than 450,000 clones, 88% found once. The source material was peripheral blood. The source of these receptors is a woman between 65 and 79 years old with COVID-19, enrolled during active disease. CDR3s include the opening cysteine and the closing phenylalanine or tryptophan. The order of the fields is J gene, D gene, V gene, clone size, CDR3 protein, CDR3 DNA. The D gene is left open where the match is weak. The size field is filled for only some rows; it gives once, few, many or a size class.

j_call: TRBJ1-6
d_call: TRBD1
v_call: TRBV2
clone_size: NA
cdr3_aa: CASNGQGDDSPLHF
cdr3_nt: TGTGCCAGCAATGGACAGGGGGACGATTCACCCCTCCACTTT

j_call: TRBJ2-7
d_call: TRBD1
v_call: TRBV24-1
clone_size: NA
cdr3_aa: CATSDRDRGDEQYF
cdr3_nt: TGTGCCACCAGTGACCGGGACAGGGGGGACGAGCAGTACTTC

j_call: TRBJ1-2
d_call: NA
v_call: TRBV19
clone_size: once
cdr3_aa: CASSIAGGRGDYGYTF
cdr3_nt: TGTGCCAGTAGTATAGCAGGAGGCAGGGGCGACTATGGCTACACCTTC

j_call: TRBJ1-1
d_call: TRBD1
v_call: TRBV11-2
clone_size: NA
cdr3_aa: CASSPAPDRDPDTEAFF
cdr3_nt: TGTGCCAGCAGTCCAGCCCCGGACAGGGACCCTGACACTGAAGCTTTCTTT

j_call: TRBJ2-2
d_call: NA
v_call: TRBV28
clone_size: NA
cdr3_aa: CASIKTRELNTGELFF
cdr3_nt: TGTGCCAGCATCAAGACGAGGGAACTCAACACCGGGGAGCTGTTTTTT

j_call: TRBJ2-7
d_call: NA
v_call: TRBV7-3
clone_size: NA
cdr3_aa: CASSLYGEVSVYEQYF
cdr3_nt: TGTGCCAGCAGCTTATACGGTGAGGTGTCCGTCTACGAGCAGTACTTC

j_call: TRBJ1-1
d_call: NA
v_call: TRBV28
clone_size: few
cdr3_aa: CASSLRAGGTTEAFF
cdr3_nt: TGTGCCAGCAGTTTACGGGCCGGGGGAACCACTGAAGCTTTCTTT

j_call: TRBJ2-3
d_call: TRBD2
v_call: TRBV7-3
clone_size: NA
cdr3_aa: CASSGGTSTDTQYF
cdr3_nt: TGTGCCAGCAGCGGCGGGACTAGTACAGATACGCAGTATTTT

j_call: TRBJ2-2
d_call: TRBD1
v_call: TRBV28
clone_size: NA
cdr3_aa: CASSSGTGAGELFF
cdr3_nt: TGTGCCAGCAGTTCCGGGACAGGGGCCGGGGAGCTGTTTTTT

j_call: TRBJ1-3
d_call: NA
v_call: TRBV5-4
clone_size: NA
cdr3_aa: CASSLRGPGNTIYF
cdr3_nt: TGTGCCAGCAGCTTGAGGGGTCCAGGAAACACCATATATTTT

j_call: TRBJ1-2
d_call: TRBD1
v_call: TRBV5-8
clone_size: NA
cdr3_aa: CASSPGTGSGYTF
cdr3_nt: TGTGCCAGCAGCCCCGGGACAGGGAGTGGCTACACCTTC

j_call: TRBJ2-7
d_call: NA
v_call: TRBV27
clone_size: NA
cdr3_aa: CASSPRHSPTYEQYF
cdr3_nt: TGTGCCAGCAGTCCACGGCACAGTCCGACCTACGAGCAGTACTTC

j_call: TRBJ1-1
d_call: TRBD1
v_call: TRBV10-3
clone_size: NA
cdr3_aa: CAISQGENTEAFF
cdr3_nt: TGTGCCATCAGCCAGGGGGAGAACACTGAAGCTTTCTTT

j_call: TRBJ1-4
d_call: TRBD1
v_call: TRBV28
clone_size: NA
cdr3_aa: CASSSRQGVNKKLFF
cdr3_nt: TGTGCCAGCAGTTCGCGACAGGGAGTAAATAAAAAACTGTTTTTT

j_call: TRBJ1-1
d_call: NA
v_call: TRBV18
clone_size: NA
cdr3_aa: CASLEGTNTEAFF
cdr3_nt: TGTGCCAGCTTGGAGGGAACGAACACTGAAGCTTTCTTT

j_call: TRBJ1-2
d_call: NA
v_call: TRBV18
clone_size: once
cdr3_aa: CASSPGGFYGYTF
cdr3_nt: TGTGCCAGCTCACCAGGGGGCTTCTATGGCTACACCTTC

j_call: TRBJ1-3
d_call: TRBD1
v_call: TRBV5-1
clone_size: NA
cdr3_aa: CASSPDRASGNTIYF
cdr3_nt: TGCGCCAGCAGCCCTGACAGGGCATCAGGAAACACCATATATTTT

j_call: TRBJ1-6
d_call: NA
v_call: TRBV11-2
clone_size: NA
cdr3_aa: CASSTVRGPEPLHF
cdr3_nt: TGTGCCAGCAGCACTGTCCGGGGTCCAGAACCCCTCCACTTT

j_call: TRBJ1-4
d_call: TRBD1
v_call: TRBV9
clone_size: NA
cdr3_aa: CASSVDRGDEKLFF
cdr3_nt: TGTGCCAGCAGCGTCGACAGGGGCGATGAAAAACTGTTTTTT

j_call: TRBJ1-2
d_call: NA
v_call: TRBV10-2
clone_size: NA
cdr3_aa: CASKEKGTSGYYGYTF
cdr3_nt: TGCGCCAGCAAGGAAAAGGGGACTTCAGGATACTATGGCTACACCTTC

j_call: TRBJ1-1
d_call: NA
v_call: TRBV2
clone_size: NA
cdr3_aa: CASSERTVEAFF
cdr3_nt: TGTGCCAGCAGTGAAAGGACAGTTGAAGCTTTCTTT

j_call: TRBJ1-4
d_call: NA
v_call: TRBV7-2
clone_size: NA
cdr3_aa: CASKEGGATNEKLFF
cdr3_nt: TGTGCCAGCAAAGAGGGCGGCGCAACTAATGAAAAACTGTTTTTT